Listed here are 4 T cell receptor beta chains from one sample, sequenced in a study of T-cell reconstitution after alpha-beta-depleted transplantation in children. Unique molecular identifiers were incorporated into the prepared TCRbeta library. TCRdb re-called the PCR reads with MiXCR, one entry per CDR3 protein. The sample lists 550,000 to 800,000 distinct CDR3 sequences, over 10% seen once, with 0.79% in the top ten. The starting material was PBMCs, obtained before TCRalphabeta/CD19-depleted stem cell transplant. These receptors all stem from a girl aged 2 to 9 with congenital amegakaryocytic thrombocytopenia, due to receive a stem cell transplant.

This clonotype appeared many times. The CDR3 loop reads CSVHGPSGANVLTF. The CDR3 nucleotides read TGCAGCGTTCATGGGCCCTCTGGGGCCAACGTCCTGACTTTC. The chain employs TRBV29-1 and TRBJ2-6; D is ambiguous. There are 14 residues in the CDR3. Germline lookup yields CDR1 SQVTM and CDR2 ANQGSEA. V was cut by 5 bases and J by 0 bases, with 8 bases left in between.

The V and J genes are TRBV20-1 and TRBJ1-2; D not certain. This CDR3 region has 14 residues. V was clipped by 0 bases and J by 3 bases, with 11 bases between them. Per germline, CDR1 DFQATT and CDR2 SNEGSKA (reference sequence). The CDR3 region is CSARDRGRDYGYTF. As DNA, the CDR3 is TGCAGTGCTAGAGATCGTGGCAGAGACTATGGCTACACCTTC.

This rearrangement joins TRBV7-6 to TRBJ2-3, with 15 bases identical to TRBD2. Unmatched junction bases numbered 2, after V lost 3 bases and J lost 1 base. CDR1 is SGHVS, CDR2 FNYEAQ, per germline. CDR3 length equals 17 residues. In DNA form, the CDR3 reads TGTGCCAGCAGCTTGTGGACTAGCGGGGGGGGCACAGATACGCAGTATTTT. This sequence encodes CASSLWTSGGGTDTQYF.

The chain has TRBV5-1 and TRBJ2-7; D possibly uses TRBD1 or TRBD2 (5 bases each). The ends were cut back, 0 bases at V and 0 bases at J, with 10 bases in the middle. Germline V lookup: CDR1 SGHRS, CDR2 YFSETQ. The CDR3 loop spans 15 amino acids. The CDR3 spells CASSLGFGTSYEQYF. CDR3 DNA: TGCGCCAGCAGCTTGGGTTTCGGGACCTCCTACGAGCAGTACTTC.